This T cell receptor beta chain comes out of a study of graft-versus-host responses after intestinal transplantation. About the research overall: Transplantation in recipients was multivisceral, liver-intestinal, or isolated intestinal.

The method was immunoSEQ multiplex PCR; TCRdb's version includes in-frame clones alone and lacks a portion of them. The data show about 35,000 clones, 93% seen once. Germline V gene lookup returns CDR1 ENHRY and CDR2 SYGVKD. V shed 0 bases and J 4 bases; nucleotides not matched to a gene: 5. The CDR3 runs to 16 residues. Study observations and caveats: Peak circulating GvH clone levels were associated with early post-transplant HvG declines. GvH clones were found in recipient marrow; some appeared first in ileum or blood.

Notes on this clone: What it recognizes is unknown.

The gene calls are TRBV10-3 and TRBJ2-7; the match to TRBD2 covers 11 bases. Material: unstimulated CD8+ T cells sorted from spleen or lymph node cells, obtained before transplant. This TCR derives from a human donor who was the organ donor for an intestinal transplant. The CDR3: CAISESIAGGAYEQYF. CDR3 in DNA: TGTGCCATCAGTGAGTCGATAGCGGGAGGGGCATACGAGCAGTACTTC.